Listed below are T cell receptor beta chains from one sample, sequenced in a study of shared clonotypes between healthy human individuals. Produced via immunoSEQ multiplex PCR; TCRdb's table is partial and in-frame only. This sample carries 740,000 or so clones, around three quarters of them seen once, and the ten largest clones take more than 1.5%. The source material was memory CD4+ T cells sorted from blood. All receptors come from a woman aged 30 to 39 in good health. Each CDR3 is given with its conserved first and last residue. Fields, in order: J gene, V gene, D gene, clone size, CDR3 protein, CDR3 DNA. The D gene is left open where the match is weak. Clone size appears in some rows only: once, few, many, or a class for an expanded clone.

J gene: TRBJ1-1
V gene: TRBV6-9
D gene: TRBD1
clone size: .
CDR3 protein: CASSGDRGLWGTEAFF
CDR3 DNA: TGTGCCAGCAGTGGAGACAGGGGGCTATGGGGCACTGAAGCTTTCTTT

J gene: TRBJ2-3
V gene: TRBV27
D gene: .
clone size: .
CDR3 protein: CASSSGASTDTQYF
CDR3 DNA: TGTGCCAGCAGCTCCGGCGCTAGCACAGATACGCAGTATTTT

J gene: TRBJ1-3
V gene: TRBV7-9
D gene: .
clone size: .
CDR3 protein: CASSLAGEGGNTIYF
CDR3 DNA: TGTGCCAGCAGCTTAGCGGGGGAGGGCGGAAACACCATATATTTT

J gene: TRBJ2-7
V gene: TRBV30
D gene: TRBD1
clone size: .
CDR3 protein: CAWSVQGDEQYF
CDR3 DNA: TGTGCCTGGAGTGTACAGGGGGACGAGCAGTACTTC

J gene: TRBJ2-1
V gene: TRBV5-8
D gene: TRBD2
clone size: .
CDR3 protein: CASSLAGAGRGYNEQFF
CDR3 DNA: TGTGCCAGCAGCTTGGCCGGAGCGGGGCGCGGATACAATGAGCAGTTCTTC

J gene: TRBJ2-3
V gene: TRBV19
D gene: TRBD2
clone size: .
CDR3 protein: CASSTSGGSDTQYF
CDR3 DNA: TGTGCCAGTAGTACGTCGGGAGGGTCAGATACGCAGTATTTT

J gene: TRBJ2-2
V gene: TRBV4-1
D gene: TRBD2
clone size: .
CDR3 protein: CASSQAGLAGVGSTGELFF
CDR3 DNA: TGCGCCAGCAGCCAAGCCGGACTAGCGGGAGTAGGAAGCACCGGGGAGCTGTTTTTT

J gene: TRBJ2-5
V gene: TRBV29-1
D gene: TRBD2
clone size: many
CDR3 protein: CSAVGIAGVQETQYF
CDR3 DNA: TGCAGCGCCGTGGGGATAGCGGGAGTGCAAGAGACCCAGTACTTC

J gene: TRBJ1-2
V gene: TRBV30
D gene: TRBD1
clone size: .
CDR3 protein: CAWGGQGGGGYTF
CDR3 DNA: TGTGCCTGGGGTGGACAGGGCGGCGGGGGCTACACCTTC

J gene: TRBJ1-2
V gene: TRBV6-5
D gene: TRBD1
clone size: .
CDR3 protein: CASSHGPQGAGGYTF
CDR3 DNA: TGTGCCAGCAGTCACGGACCCCAGGGGGCCGGGGGCTACACCTTC

J gene: TRBJ2-7
V gene: TRBV2
D gene: TRBD2
clone size: .
CDR3 protein: CASRRSGKDEQYF
CDR3 DNA: TGTGCCAGCAGACGGAGCGGGAAGGACGAGCAGTACTTC

J gene: TRBJ2-1
V gene: TRBV5-1
D gene: .
clone size: few
CDR3 protein: CASSSPPRPDNEQFF
CDR3 DNA: TGCGCCAGCAGCTCCCCTCCGCGGCCAGACAATGAGCAGTTCTTC

J gene: TRBJ1-1
V gene: TRBV18
D gene: .
clone size: .
CDR3 protein: CASSGNRLNTEAFF
CDR3 DNA: TGTGCCAGCTCAGGAAACAGACTGAACACTGAAGCTTTCTTT

J gene: TRBJ2-2
V gene: TRBV25-1
D gene: TRBD2
clone size: many
CDR3 protein: CASTGTSGSNTGELFF
CDR3 DNA: TGTGCCAGCACCGGGACTAGCGGTTCGAACACCGGGGAGCTGTTTTTT

J gene: TRBJ2-2
V gene: TRBV16
D gene: .
clone size: .
CDR3 protein: CASSQSGLNTGELFF
CDR3 DNA: TGTGCCAGCAGCCAATCAGGGTTGAACACCGGGGAGCTGTTTTTT

J gene: TRBJ1-1
V gene: TRBV11-3
D gene: TRBD1
clone size: .
CDR3 protein: CASSQTGQLNTEAFF
CDR3 DNA: TGTGCCAGCAGTCAGACGGGACAGTTGAACACTGAAGCTTTCTTT

J gene: TRBJ2-1
V gene: TRBV5-1
D gene: .
clone size: once
CDR3 protein: CASSFPEERYYNEQFF
CDR3 DNA: TGCGCCAGCAGCTTCCCTGAAGAGCGGTACTACAATGAGCAGTTCTTC

J gene: TRBJ2-7
V gene: TRBV21-1
D gene: .
clone size: .
CDR3 protein: CASSKGYLGDSYEQYF
CDR3 DNA: TGTGCCAGCAGCAAAGGGTACTTAGGAGACTCCTACGAGCAGTACTTC

J gene: TRBJ2-7
V gene: TRBV5-1
D gene: .
clone size: .
CDR3 protein: CASSPGGTRWSSYEQYF
CDR3 DNA: TGCGCCAGCAGCCCCGGCGGAACGAGGTGGAGCTCCTACGAGCAGTACTTC

J gene: TRBJ2-5
V gene: TRBV6-4
D gene: .
clone size: .
CDR3 protein: CASSDLRVRETQYF
CDR3 DNA: TGTGCCAGCAGTGACCTCCGGGTGAGAGAGACCCAGTACTTC

J gene: TRBJ2-3
V gene: TRBV10-3
D gene: .
clone size: .
CDR3 protein: CAISEQKGTDTQYF
CDR3 DNA: TGTGCCATCAGTGAGCAGAAGGGAACAGATACGCAGTATTTT

J gene: TRBJ2-3
V gene: TRBV5-5
D gene: .
clone size: .
CDR3 protein: CASSRWDGVDTQYF
CDR3 DNA: TGTGCCAGCAGCCGATGGGACGGGGTCGATACGCAGTATTTT

J gene: TRBJ1-1
V gene: TRBV5-1
D gene: .
clone size: .
CDR3 protein: CASSLTVNTEAFF
CDR3 DNA: TGCGCCAGCAGCCTTACAGTGAACACTGAAGCTTTCTTT

J gene: TRBJ2-1
V gene: TRBV5-1
D gene: .
clone size: .
CDR3 protein: CASSLDGSRDNEQFF
CDR3 DNA: TGCGCCAGCAGCTTGGACGGGAGTCGGGACAATGAGCAGTTCTTC

J gene: TRBJ2-2
V gene: TRBV2
D gene: .
clone size: once
CDR3 protein: CASKPRGTGELFF
CDR3 DNA: TGTGCCAGTAAGCCCAGGGGAACCGGGGAGCTGTTTTTT

J gene: TRBJ2-3
V gene: TRBV19
D gene: .
clone size: few
CDR3 protein: CASSMETGPRTQYF
CDR3 DNA: TGTGCCAGTAGTATGGAGACAGGCCCGCGGACGCAGTATTTT

J gene: TRBJ2-6
V gene: TRBV6-5
D gene: .
clone size: .
CDR3 protein: CASSYVARGANVLTF
CDR3 DNA: TGTGCCAGCAGTTACGTGGCGCGAGGGGCCAACGTCCTGACTTTC

J gene: TRBJ2-7
V gene: TRBV27
D gene: TRBD2
clone size: .
CDR3 protein: CASSGAGAPYEQYF
CDR3 DNA: TGTGCCAGCAGTGGAGCGGGAGCCCCCTACGAGCAGTACTTC

J gene: TRBJ2-7
V gene: TRBV5-1
D gene: .
clone size: .
CDR3 protein: CASSSGNGRAGREQYF
CDR3 DNA: TGCGCCAGCAGCTCAGGCAATGGTAGGGCAGGGCGTGAGCAGTACTTC

J gene: TRBJ1-1
V gene: TRBV6-5
D gene: .
clone size: .
CDR3 protein: CASSYWAQSDTEAFF
CDR3 DNA: TGTGCCAGCAGTTACTGGGCCCAGAGCGACACTGAAGCTTTCTTT

J gene: TRBJ1-3
V gene: TRBV28
D gene: .
clone size: .
CDR3 protein: CASSLQGPSSGNTIYF
CDR3 DNA: TGTGCCAGCAGTTTGCAGGGGCCTAGCTCTGGAAACACCATATATTTT

J gene: TRBJ1-1
V gene: TRBV2
D gene: .
clone size: .
CDR3 protein: CASSEARSVGTEAFF
CDR3 DNA: TGTGCCAGCAGTGAAGCGCGGAGTGTTGGGACTGAAGCTTTCTTT

J gene: TRBJ1-4
V gene: TRBV18
D gene: TRBD1
clone size: few
CDR3 protein: CASSPGTGASEKLFF
CDR3 DNA: TGTGCCAGCTCACCCGGGACAGGAGCTTCGGAAAAACTGTTTTTT

J gene: TRBJ1-1
V gene: TRBV10-3
D gene: TRBD1
clone size: .
CDR3 protein: CAISAQGANTEAFF
CDR3 DNA: TGTGCCATCAGTGCACAGGGGGCTAACACTGAAGCTTTCTTT

J gene: TRBJ2-7
V gene: TRBV27
D gene: TRBD2
clone size: .
CDR3 protein: CASSSLAGGLNYYEQYF
CDR3 DNA: TGTGCCAGCAGTTCACTAGCGGGAGGGCTCAACTACTACGAGCAGTACTTC